The clone carrying this T cell receptor beta chain was seen repeatedly, ten times or more. The antigen remains undetermined. The sample originates from a study of cytomegalovirus exposure and HLA in healthy donors. Findings of the study overall: Indistinguishable V segments, including TRBV6-2 and TRBV6-3, were excluded. Researchers counted 164 TCR beta chains as cytomegalovirus-associated. A later analysis linked a missense variant in DCLRE1C to the trimming of TCR beta V and J genes.

The PCR contained 60 Vbeta and 13 Jbeta primers. TCRdb's table, derived via immunoSEQ multiplex PCR, lists solely in-frame clones and lacks some. The repertoire has around 220,000 clones, roughly 80% of them found once; the top ten carry around 1.5%. Trimming took 5 bases from V and 3 from J, leaving 13 bases between them. Looked up from germline, CDR1 is MNHNS and CDR2 is SASEGT. The CDR3 spans 14 residues. This TCR came from a girl under 18 in good health and CMV-seronegative. The chain joins TRBV6-1 to TRBJ1-1, with D hard to call. Input material: PBMCs. This CDR3 is CASSQSEWHTEAFF. DNA of the CDR3: TGTGCCAGCAGTCAAAGCGAATGGCACACTGAAGCTTTCTTT.